The clone carrying this TCR beta chain was counted a few times. Its antigen remains unknown. This specimen comes from a study of identifying expanded T cells in peripheral blood. Broader study findings: Approximately two-week clone count variance significantly increased as total template count grew. Over about two and four weeks, about 17 and 20 clones changed, versus approximately 1.2 between replicates.

The CDR3 contains 12 residues. Between the trimmed V and J ends, which lost 4 bases and 6 bases, there was a span of 7 bases. CDR1 and CDR2 from the germline V gene are SGHAT and FQNNGV. Sequencing was performed with immunoSEQ multiplex PCR; in TCRdb, only in-frame clones are kept and a portion is missing. The sample lists roughly 63,000 clones, roughly four fifths seen once, with approximately 20% in the top ten. This clonotype was obtained from a person aged 18 to 75 in good health. The rearrangement uses TRBV11-2 and TRBJ1-5; no clear D gene. Material: blood. CDR3 bases: TGTGCCAGCAGCTCCCTCGGTCAGCCCCAGCATTTT. Amino acids: CASSSLGQPQHF. Full variable domain (missing parts from reference TRBV11-2 and TRBJ1-5): EAGVAQSPRYKIIEKRQSVAFWCNPISGHATLYWYQQILGQGPKLLIQFQNNGVVDDSQLPKDRFSAERLKGVDSTLKIQPAKLEDSAVYLCASSSLGQPQHFGDGTRLSIL.